This is a list of T cell receptor beta chains from one sample in a study of human T cells and chemical hapten exposure. TCRdb ran MiXCR on the RACE reads and lists one entry per CDR3 protein. This table has tens of thousands of distinct CDR3 sequences, approximately 10% appearing once. The sequencing used whole blood, collected in connection with sensitization to the hapten diphenylcyclopropenone (DPC). Receptors were obtained from a young woman with alopecia areata. Some clones in this sample may be carry-over from other donors' samples. CDR3s include the opening cysteine and the closing phenylalanine or tryptophan. D genes are given only for firm matches. Not all rows give a size; the values are once, few, many and, for expanded clones, a class.

>NA|TRBJ2-7|TRBV7-2|NA
TGTGCCAGCACCGAACCCCCAGCGGAGAGCTCCTACGAGCAGTACTTC
CASTEPPAESSYEQYF
>NA|TRBJ1-3|TRBV19|NA
TGCGCCAACAGGGATCCCCACTCTGGAAACACCATATATTTT
CANRDPHSGNTIYF
>few|TRBJ2-5|TRBV6-5|NA
TGTGCCAGCGGGGATCGGGAGACCCAGTACTTC
CASGDRETQYF
>few|TRBJ2-3|TRBV12-3/TRBV12-4|TRBD2
TGTGCCAGCAGTTTAACCGGGACTAGCGGGGGGGCCGCCACAGATACGCAGTATTTT
CASSLTGTSGGAATDTQYF
>few|TRBJ2-2|TRBV4-3|NA
TGCGCCAGCAGCCAAGATTCCTGGCCCGGGGAGCTGTTTTTT
CASSQDSWPGELFF
>few|TRBJ2-7|TRBV27|NA
TGTGCCATCCTTAGACCATCAGGGGAGCAGTACTTC
CAILRPSGEQYF
>NA|TRBJ1-5|TRBV15|TRBD1
TGTGCCACCAGCAGAGGAGGGACAGGGGGACCGAATCAGCCCCAGCATTTT
CATSRGGTGGPNQPQHF
>NA|TRBJ2-7|TRBV2|TRBD1
TGTGCCAGCAGCACAAGACAGGGAATTTCGAGTGAGCAGTACTTC
CASSTRQGISSEQYF
>few|TRBJ1-1|TRBV2|TRBD1
TGTGCCACTAACAGGGGGACCGTGAACACTGAAGCTTTCTTT
CATNRGTVNTEAFF
>NA|TRBJ2-5|TRBV6-2/TRBV6-3|NA
TGTGCCATCGCAAGCCCGGACAGAAACCTAGAGACCCAGTACTTC
CAIASPDRNLETQYF
>NA|TRBJ1-2|TRBV5-1|TRBD1
TGCGCCAGCAGCCACGGGGGGACAGGGGCTAACTATGGCTACACCTTC
CASSHGGTGANYGYTF
>few|TRBJ2-7|TRBV19|TRBD1
TGTGCCAGTAGCTACAACAGGGGAAACGAGCAGTACTTC
CASSYNRGNEQYF
>many|TRBJ2-4|TRBV28|TRBD1
TGTGCCAGCAGCCCAGGGGGAAACATTCAGTACTTC
CASSPGGNIQYF
>few|TRBJ1-1|TRBV10-3|TRBD1
TGTGCCATCAGACCGGGACAGGGTTTGAACACTGAAGCTTTCTTT
CAIRPGQGLNTEAFF
>NA|TRBJ1-5|TRBV5-1|NA
TGCGCCAGCAGCACGACGACAGCGCCAGCCGGCAATCAGCCCCAGCATTTT
CASSTTTAPAGNQPQHF
>medium-sized|TRBJ1-1|TRBV6-2/TRBV6-3|NA
TGTGCCAGCAGTCTCAGCGGGGAGAGCACTGAAGCTTTCTTT
CASSLSGESTEAFF
>few|TRBJ1-1|TRBV18|NA
TGTGCCAGCTCACCATTACCCCTGAGGGGAGGGGGCACTGAAGCTTTCTTT
CASSPLPLRGGGTEAFF
>NA|TRBJ1-5|TRBV7-2|TRBD1
TGTGCCAGCAGCTTCACAGGGGGCAATCAGCCCCAGCATTTT
CASSFTGGNQPQHF
>few|TRBJ1-5|TRBV6-2/TRBV6-3|NA
TGTGCCAGCAGTGGAACAGGACCAAATCAGCCCCAGCATTTT
CASSGTGPNQPQHF
>few|TRBJ1-1|TRBV7-9|NA
TGTGCCAGCAGTAGTAGGCTTCGAGACATGAAGGCGTCTGAAGCTTTCTTT
CASSSRLRDMKASEAFF
>few|TRBJ2-3|TRBV7-2|TRBD2
TGTGCCAGCAGCCCCCGGACTAGCGGCCGCACAGATACGCAGTATTTT
CASSPRTSGRTDTQYF
>few|TRBJ2-1|TRBV29-1|NA
TGCAGCGTCACACGAATTTCCTACAATGAGCAGTTCTTC
CSVTRISYNEQFF